This T cell receptor beta chain was captured in a study of response to subunit inactivated influenza vaccine. Broader study findings: Authors suggested each seasonal flu vaccination may recruit only limited numbers of new T cells.

TCRdb used MiXCR to reprocess the RT-PCR reads, holding one entry per CDR3 protein. The data show 610,000 or so distinct CDR3 sequences, 14% seen once. Note on this clonotype: Its target is not known.

This CDR3 has 13 residues. The V gene's germline CDR1 is SQVTM and CDR2 ANQGSEA. V was pared by 5 bases and J by 4 bases, with 7 bases of the junction left unmatched. The clonotype comes from a man in his fifties or sixties who received an inactivated influenza vaccine. The sequences come from PBMCs from blood, collected 12 days after vaccination. The chain links TRBV29-1 to TRBJ1-1; 7 bases map to TRBD1. CDR3 loop: CSVNRGDGTEAFF. The CDR3 region has the DNA TGCAGCGTTAACAGGGGTGACGGCACTGAAGCTTTCTTT.